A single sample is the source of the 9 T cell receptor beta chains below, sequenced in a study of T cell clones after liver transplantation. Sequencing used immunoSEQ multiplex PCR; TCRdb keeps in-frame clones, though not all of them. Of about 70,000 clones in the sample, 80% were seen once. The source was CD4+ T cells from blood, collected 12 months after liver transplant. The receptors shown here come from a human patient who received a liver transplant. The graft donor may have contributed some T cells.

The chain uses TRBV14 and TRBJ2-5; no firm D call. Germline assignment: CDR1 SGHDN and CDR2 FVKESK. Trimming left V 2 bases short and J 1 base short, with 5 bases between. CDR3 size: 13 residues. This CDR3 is CASSQFFQETQYF. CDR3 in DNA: TGTGCCAGCAGCCAATTCTTCCAAGAGACCCAGTACTTC.

The CDR3 reads CASTWGDFTDTQYF. The CDR3 DNA sequence: TGTGCCAGCACCTGGGGAGACTTCACAGATACGCAGTATTTT. The chain recombines TRBV11-2 with TRBJ2-3, with D possibly being TRBD2 (5 bases). Germline CDR1 SGHAT, CDR2 FQNNGV. The germline V and J ends were trimmed by 7 bases and 2 bases, with 13 bases remaining between them. There are 14 residues in the CDR3.

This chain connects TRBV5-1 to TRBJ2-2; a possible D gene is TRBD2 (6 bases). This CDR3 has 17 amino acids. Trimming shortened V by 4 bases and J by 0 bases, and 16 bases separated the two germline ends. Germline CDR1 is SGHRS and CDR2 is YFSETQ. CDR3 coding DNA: TGCGCCAGCAGCGGAGGACTATCCGACGCGAACACCGGGGAGCTGTTTTTT. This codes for CASSGGLSDANTGELFF.

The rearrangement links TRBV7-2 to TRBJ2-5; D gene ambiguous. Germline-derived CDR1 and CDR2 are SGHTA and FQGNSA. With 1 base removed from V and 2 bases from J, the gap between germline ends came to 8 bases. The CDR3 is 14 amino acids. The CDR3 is CASSLGGWQETQYF. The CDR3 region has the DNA TGTGCCAGCAGCTTAGGAGGTTGGCAAGAGACCCAGTACTTC.

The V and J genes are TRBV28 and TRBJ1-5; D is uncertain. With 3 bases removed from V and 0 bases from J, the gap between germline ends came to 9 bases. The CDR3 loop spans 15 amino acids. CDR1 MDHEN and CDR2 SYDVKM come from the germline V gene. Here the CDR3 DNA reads TGTGCCAGCAGTTTTGATTCGTTTAGCAATCAGCCCCAGCATTTT. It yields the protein CASSFDSFSNQPQHF. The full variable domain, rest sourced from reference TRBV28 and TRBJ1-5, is DVKVTQSSRYLVKRTGEKVFLECVQDMDHENMFWYRQDPGLGLRLIYFSYDVKMKEKGDIPEGYSVSREKKERFSLILESASTNQTSMYLCASSFDSFSNQPQHFGDGTRLSIL.

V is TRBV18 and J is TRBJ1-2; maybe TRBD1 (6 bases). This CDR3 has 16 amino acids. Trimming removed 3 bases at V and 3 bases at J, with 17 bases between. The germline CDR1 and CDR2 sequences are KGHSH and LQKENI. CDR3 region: CASSPTGTHLDYGYTF. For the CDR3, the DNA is TGTGCCAGCTCACCGACGGGGACACACCTAGACTATGGCTACACCTTC.

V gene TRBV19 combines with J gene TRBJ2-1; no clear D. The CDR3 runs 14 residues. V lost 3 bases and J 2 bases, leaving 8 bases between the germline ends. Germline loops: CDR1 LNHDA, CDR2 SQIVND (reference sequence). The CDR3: CASSIQQTYNEQFF. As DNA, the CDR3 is TGTGCCAGTAGTATCCAGCAGACCTACAATGAGCAGTTCTTC.

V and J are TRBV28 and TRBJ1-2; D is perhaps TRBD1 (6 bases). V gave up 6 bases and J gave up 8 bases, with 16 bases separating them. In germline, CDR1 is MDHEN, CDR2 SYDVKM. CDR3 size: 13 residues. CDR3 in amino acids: CASSLAQGIGYTF. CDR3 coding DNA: TGTGCCAGCAGCCTCGCTCAGGGGATAGGCTACACCTTC.

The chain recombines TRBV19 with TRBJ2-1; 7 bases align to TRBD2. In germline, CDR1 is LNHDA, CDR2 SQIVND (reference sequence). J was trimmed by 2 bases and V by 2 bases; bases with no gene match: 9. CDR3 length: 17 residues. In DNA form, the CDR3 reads TGTGCCAGTAGTATACCTAGCGGAAGAGGGGCCTACAATGAGCAGTTCTTC. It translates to CASSIPSGRGAYNEQFF.